This TCR beta chain was obtained from a study of cytomegalovirus exposure and HLA in healthy donors. Findings and caveats of the study: V- and J-gene trimming in TCR beta was tied to a missense DCLRE1C variant by an analysis performed later. The study labeled more than 150 TCR beta chains cytomegalovirus-associated. Being productive about 87% or about 30% of the time was typical of most TCR beta V segments in an earlier analysis.

The CDR3 covers 14 residues. Trimming took off 6 bases at V and 4 bases at J, with 13 bases between the two ends. Per germline, CDR1 SNHLY and CDR2 FYNNEI. Worth noting for this clone: Its antigen is still unknown.

Both 60 Vbeta primers and 13 Jbeta primers went into the PCR. As originally analysed: The authors later counted some 76 million unique TCR beta chains, some 11 million of them shared. Method: immunoSEQ multiplex PCR; TCRdb's copy keeps in-frame clones and lacks some. That table supplies the V and J calls and clone size; D and trimming were determined from the DNA. The data contain some 140,000 clones, about 61% of them singletons. The V and J genes are TRBV2 and TRBJ1-5, with a weak D call TRBD1 (6 bases). This receptor was identified in a woman aged 40 to 49 in good health and CMV-seronegative. Specimen: PBMCs. The CDR3, as DNA: TGTGCCAGCAGATATACAGGGTATAATCAGCCCCAGCATTTT. Translated: CASRYTGYNQPQHF.